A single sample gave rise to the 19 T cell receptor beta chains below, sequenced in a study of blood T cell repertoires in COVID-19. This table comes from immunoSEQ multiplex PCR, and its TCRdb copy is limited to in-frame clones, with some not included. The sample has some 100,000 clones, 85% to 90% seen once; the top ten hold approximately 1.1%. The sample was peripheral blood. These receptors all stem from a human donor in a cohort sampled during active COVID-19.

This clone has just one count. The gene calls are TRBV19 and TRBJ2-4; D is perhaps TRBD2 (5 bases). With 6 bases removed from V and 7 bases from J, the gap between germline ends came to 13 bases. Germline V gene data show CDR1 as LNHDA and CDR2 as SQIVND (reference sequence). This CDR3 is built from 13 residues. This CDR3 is CASSQTMGNIQYF. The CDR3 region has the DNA TGTGCCAGTAGCCAGACTATGGGGAACATTCAGTACTTC.

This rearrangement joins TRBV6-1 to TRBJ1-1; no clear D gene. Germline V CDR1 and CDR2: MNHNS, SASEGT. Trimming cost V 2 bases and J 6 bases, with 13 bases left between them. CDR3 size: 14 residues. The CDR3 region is CASSEWRGVAEAFF. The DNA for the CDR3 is TGTGCCAGCAGTGAATGGCGGGGAGTTGCTGAAGCTTTCTTT.

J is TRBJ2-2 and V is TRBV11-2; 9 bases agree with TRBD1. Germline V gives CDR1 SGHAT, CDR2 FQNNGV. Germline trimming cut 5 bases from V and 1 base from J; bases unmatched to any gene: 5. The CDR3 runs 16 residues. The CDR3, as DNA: TGTGCCAGCAGCCTAACAGGGGGCCGGAACACCGGGGAGCTGTTTTTT. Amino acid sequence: CASSLTGGRNTGELFF.

The CDR3 nucleotides are TGTGCCAGCAGCTTGTATTCCGGGAGTCAAGAGACCCAGTACTTC. Residues: CASSLYSGSQETQYF. The chain recombines TRBV5-4 with TRBJ2-5, with D possibly TRBD2 on 6 matching bases. Germline V lookup: CDR1 SGHNT, CDR2 YYREEE (reference sequence). V was clipped by 1 base and J by 2 bases, with 12 bases between them. The CDR3 has 15 amino acids.

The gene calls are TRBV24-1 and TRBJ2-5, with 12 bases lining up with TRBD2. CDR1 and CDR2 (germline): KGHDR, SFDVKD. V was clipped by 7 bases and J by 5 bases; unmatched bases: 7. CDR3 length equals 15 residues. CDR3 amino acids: CATSILAGGRETQYF. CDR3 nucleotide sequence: TGTGCCACCAGCATCCTAGCGGGGGGGCGGGAGACCCAGTACTTC.

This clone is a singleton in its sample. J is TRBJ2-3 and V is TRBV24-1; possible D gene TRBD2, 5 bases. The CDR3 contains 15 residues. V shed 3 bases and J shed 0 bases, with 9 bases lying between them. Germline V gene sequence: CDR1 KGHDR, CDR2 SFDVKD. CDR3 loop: CATSDRTFSTDTQYF. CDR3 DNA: TGTGCCACCAGTGATCGGACTTTCAGCACAGATACGCAGTATTTT.

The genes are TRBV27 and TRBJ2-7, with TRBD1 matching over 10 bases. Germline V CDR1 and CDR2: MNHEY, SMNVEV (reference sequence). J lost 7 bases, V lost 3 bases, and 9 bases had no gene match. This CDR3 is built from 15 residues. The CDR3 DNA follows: TGTGCCAGCAGTTTTGTGGACAGGGGGTTTTCGGAGCAGTACTTC. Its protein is CASSFVDRGFSEQYF.

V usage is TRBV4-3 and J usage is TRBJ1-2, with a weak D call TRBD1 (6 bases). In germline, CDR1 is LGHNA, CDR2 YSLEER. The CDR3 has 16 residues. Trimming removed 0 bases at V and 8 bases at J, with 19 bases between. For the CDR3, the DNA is TGCGCCAGCAGCCAAGATCTGACAGGAGACTCCCGGGGCTACACCTTC. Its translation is CASSQDLTGDSRGYTF.

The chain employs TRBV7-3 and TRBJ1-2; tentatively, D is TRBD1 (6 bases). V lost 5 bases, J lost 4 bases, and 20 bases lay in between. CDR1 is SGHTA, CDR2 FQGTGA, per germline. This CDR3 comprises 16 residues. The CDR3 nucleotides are TGTGCCAGCAGCAGGGGACCGGACAGCTTCACCTATGGCTACACCTTC. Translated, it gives CASSRGPDSFTYGYTF.

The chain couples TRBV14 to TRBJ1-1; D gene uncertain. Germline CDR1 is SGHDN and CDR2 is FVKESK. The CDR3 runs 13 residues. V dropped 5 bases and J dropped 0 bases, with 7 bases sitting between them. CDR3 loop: CASSVNLNTEAFF. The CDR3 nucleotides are TGTGCCAGCAGCGTTAATCTGAACACTGAAGCTTTCTTT.

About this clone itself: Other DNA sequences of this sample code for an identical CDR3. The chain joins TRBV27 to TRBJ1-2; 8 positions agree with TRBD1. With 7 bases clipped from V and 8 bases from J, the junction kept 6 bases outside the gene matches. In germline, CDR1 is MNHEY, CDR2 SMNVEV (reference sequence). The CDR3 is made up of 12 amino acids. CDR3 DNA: TGTGCCAGCAAGGCAGGGGGCAGGGGCTACACCTTC. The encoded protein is CASKAGGRGYTF.

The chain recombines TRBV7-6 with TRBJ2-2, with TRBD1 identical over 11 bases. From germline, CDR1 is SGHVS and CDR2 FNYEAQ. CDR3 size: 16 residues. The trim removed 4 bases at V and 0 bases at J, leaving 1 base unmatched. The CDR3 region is CASSWGQGANTGELFF. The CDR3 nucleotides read TGTGCCAGCAGCTGGGGACAGGGGGCGAACACCGGGGAGCTGTTTTTT.

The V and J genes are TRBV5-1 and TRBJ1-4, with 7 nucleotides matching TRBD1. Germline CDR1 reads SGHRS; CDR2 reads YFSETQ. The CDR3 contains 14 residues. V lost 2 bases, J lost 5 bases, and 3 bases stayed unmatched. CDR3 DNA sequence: TGCGCCAGCAGCTTAGGGACAGCAAATGAAAAACTGTTTTTT. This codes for CASSLGTANEKLFF.

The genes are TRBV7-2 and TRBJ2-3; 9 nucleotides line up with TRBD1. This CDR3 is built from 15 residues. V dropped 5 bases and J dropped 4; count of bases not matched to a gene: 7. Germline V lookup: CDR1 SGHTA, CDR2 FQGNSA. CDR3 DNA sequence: TGTGCCAGCAGCGCCCGGGACAGGGTACCAGATACGCAGTATTTT. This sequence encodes CASSARDRVPDTQYF.

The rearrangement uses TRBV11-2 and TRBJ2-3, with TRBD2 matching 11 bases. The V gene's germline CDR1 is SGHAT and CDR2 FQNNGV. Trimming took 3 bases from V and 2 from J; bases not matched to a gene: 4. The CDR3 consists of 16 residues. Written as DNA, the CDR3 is TGTGCCAGCAGCTTCCGACTAGCGGGGCTCACAGATACGCAGTATTTT. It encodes CASSFRLAGLTDTQYF.

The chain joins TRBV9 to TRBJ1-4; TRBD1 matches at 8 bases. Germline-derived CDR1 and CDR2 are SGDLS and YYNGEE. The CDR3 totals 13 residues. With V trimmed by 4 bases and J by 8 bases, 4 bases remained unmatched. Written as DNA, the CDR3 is TGTGCCAGCAGCACGGGGACAGGAGAAAAACTGTTTTTT. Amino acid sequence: CASSTGTGEKLFF.

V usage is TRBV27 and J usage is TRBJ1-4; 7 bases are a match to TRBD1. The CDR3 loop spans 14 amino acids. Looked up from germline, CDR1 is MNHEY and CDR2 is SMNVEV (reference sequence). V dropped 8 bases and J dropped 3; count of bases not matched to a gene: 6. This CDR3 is CASARGVANEKLFF. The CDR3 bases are TGTGCCAGCGCCAGGGGGGTAGCTAATGAAAAACTGTTTTTT.

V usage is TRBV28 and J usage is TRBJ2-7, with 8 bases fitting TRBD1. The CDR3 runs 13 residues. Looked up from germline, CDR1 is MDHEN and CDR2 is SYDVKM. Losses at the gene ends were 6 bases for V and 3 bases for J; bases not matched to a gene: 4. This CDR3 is CASRRTGNYEQYF. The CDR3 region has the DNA TGTGCCAGCAGACGGACAGGGAACTACGAGCAGTACTTC.

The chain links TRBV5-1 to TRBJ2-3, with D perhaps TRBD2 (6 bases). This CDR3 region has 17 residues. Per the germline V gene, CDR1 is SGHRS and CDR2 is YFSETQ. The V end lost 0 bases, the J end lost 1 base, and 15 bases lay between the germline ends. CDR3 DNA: TGCGCCAGCAGCTTGGTGTCCGAGCGACTAGGCACAGATACGCAGTATTTT. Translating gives CASSLVSERLGTDTQYF.